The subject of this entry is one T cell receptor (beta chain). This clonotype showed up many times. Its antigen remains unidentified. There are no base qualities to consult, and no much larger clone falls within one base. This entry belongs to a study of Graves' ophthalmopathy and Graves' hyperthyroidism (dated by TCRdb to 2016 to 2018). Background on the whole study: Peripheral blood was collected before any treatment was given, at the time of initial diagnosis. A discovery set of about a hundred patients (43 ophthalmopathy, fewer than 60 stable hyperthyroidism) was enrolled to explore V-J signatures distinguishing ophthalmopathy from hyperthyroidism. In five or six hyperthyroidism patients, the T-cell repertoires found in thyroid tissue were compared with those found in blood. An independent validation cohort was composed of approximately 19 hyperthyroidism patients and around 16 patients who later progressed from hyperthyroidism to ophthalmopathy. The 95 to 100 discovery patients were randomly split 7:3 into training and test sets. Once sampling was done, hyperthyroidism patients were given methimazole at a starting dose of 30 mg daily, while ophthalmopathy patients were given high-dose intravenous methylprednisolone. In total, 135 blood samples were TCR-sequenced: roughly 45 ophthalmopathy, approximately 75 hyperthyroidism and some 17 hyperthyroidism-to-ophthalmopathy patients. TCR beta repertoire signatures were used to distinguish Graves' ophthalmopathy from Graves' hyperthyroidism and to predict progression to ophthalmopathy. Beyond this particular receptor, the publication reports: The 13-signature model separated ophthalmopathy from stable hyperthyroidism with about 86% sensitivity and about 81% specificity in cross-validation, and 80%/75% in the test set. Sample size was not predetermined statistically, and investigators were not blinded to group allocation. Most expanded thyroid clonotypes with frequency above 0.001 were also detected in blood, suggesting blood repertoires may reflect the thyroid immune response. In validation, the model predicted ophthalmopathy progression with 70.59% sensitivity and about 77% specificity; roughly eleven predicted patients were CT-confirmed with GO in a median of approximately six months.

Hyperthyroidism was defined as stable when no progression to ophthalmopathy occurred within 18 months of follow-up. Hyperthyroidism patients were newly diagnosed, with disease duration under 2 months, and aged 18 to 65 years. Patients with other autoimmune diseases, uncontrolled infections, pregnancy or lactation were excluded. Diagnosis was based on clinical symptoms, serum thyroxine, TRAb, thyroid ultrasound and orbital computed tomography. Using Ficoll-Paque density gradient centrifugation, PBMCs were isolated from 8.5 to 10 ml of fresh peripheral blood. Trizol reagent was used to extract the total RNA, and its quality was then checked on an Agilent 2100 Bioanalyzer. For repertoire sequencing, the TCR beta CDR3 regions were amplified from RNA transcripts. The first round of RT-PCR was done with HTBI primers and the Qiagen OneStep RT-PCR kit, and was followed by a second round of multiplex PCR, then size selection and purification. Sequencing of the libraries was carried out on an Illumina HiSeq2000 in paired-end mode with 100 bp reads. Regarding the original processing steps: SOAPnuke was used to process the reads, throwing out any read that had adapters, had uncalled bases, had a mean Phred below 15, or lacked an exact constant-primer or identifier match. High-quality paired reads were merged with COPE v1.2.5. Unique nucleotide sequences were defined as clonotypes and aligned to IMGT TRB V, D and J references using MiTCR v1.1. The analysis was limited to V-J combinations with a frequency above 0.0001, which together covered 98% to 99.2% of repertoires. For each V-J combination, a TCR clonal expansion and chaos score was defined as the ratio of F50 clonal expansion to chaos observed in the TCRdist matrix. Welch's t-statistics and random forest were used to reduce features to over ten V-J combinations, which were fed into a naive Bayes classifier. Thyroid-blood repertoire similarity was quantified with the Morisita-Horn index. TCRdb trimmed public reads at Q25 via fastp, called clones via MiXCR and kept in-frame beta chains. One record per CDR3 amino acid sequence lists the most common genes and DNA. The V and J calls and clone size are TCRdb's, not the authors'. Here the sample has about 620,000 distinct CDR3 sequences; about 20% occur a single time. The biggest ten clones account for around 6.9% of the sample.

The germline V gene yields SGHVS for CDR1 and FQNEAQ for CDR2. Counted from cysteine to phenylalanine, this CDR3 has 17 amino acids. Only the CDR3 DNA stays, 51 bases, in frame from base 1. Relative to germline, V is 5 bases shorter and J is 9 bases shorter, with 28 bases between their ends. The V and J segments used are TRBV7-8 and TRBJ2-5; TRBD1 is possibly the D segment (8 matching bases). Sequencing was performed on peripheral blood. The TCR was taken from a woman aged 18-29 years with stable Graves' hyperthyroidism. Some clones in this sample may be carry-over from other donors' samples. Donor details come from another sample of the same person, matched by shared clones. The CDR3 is CASSQQTGGGDGRPQYF. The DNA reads TGTGCCAGCAGCCAACAAACAGGGGGGGGTGACGGGAGGCCCCAGTACTTC.